These 22 T cell receptor beta chains originate from one sample sequenced in a study of blood T cell repertoires in COVID-19. Sequenced by immunoSEQ multiplex PCR; TCRdb stores in-frame clones only, minus some. The table records 95,000 to 110,000 clones, 90% to 95% of them present only once. Sequenced material: peripheral blood. All receptors come from a human donor in a cohort sampled during active COVID-19.

V gene TRBV3-1 (or the pseudogene TRBV3-2) combines with J gene TRBJ1-4; maybe TRBD1 (6 bases). The CDR3 is 15 amino acids. CDR1 is LGHDT and CDR2 is YNNKEL in the germline V gene (reference sequence). V lost 2 bases, J lost 0 bases, and 7 bases lay in between. The CDR3 DNA reads TGTGCCAGCAGCCAATGGGACACAACTAATGAAAAACTGTTTTTT. Translated: CASSQWDTTNEKLFF.

This clone was seen just once. This rearrangement joins TRBV2 to TRBJ1-1; D possibly corresponds to TRBD1 (6 bases). The CDR3 extends over 13 amino acids. Germline V gene sequence: CDR1 SNHLY, CDR2 FYNNEI. The CDR3 region is CADQDSMNTEAFF. The CDR3 nucleotides are TGTGCAGATCAGGACAGCATGAACACTGAAGCTTTCTTT.

The chain recombines TRBV6-4 with TRBJ2-2, with 7 bases fitting TRBD2. The germline V gene encodes CDR1 MRHNA and CDR2 SNTAGT. The V segment lost 5 bases and the J segment 1 base; nucleotides outside the gene matches: 16. The length of the CDR3 is 19 residues. CDR3 sequence reads: CASSPRTDPAGRNTGELFF. The CDR3 bases are TGTGCCAGCAGTCCCCGGACGGATCCAGCGGGAAGGAACACCGGGGAGCTGTTTTTT.

The rearrangement uses TRBV15 and TRBJ2-7; D call uncertain. The CDR3 sequence is 13 residues long. Germline CDR1 and CDR2: LNHNV and YYDKDF (reference sequence). Trimming removed 0 bases at V and 4 bases at J, with 7 bases between. The CDR3 is CATSRDPRYEQYF. For the CDR3, the DNA is TGTGCCACCAGCAGAGATCCCCGTTACGAGCAGTACTTC.

The V gene is TRBV3-1 (or the pseudogene TRBV3-2), the J gene TRBJ2-7; the D is unclear. Trimming removed 2 bases at V and 0 bases at J, with 8 bases between. CDR1 and CDR2 (germline): LGHDT, YNNKEL (reference sequence). The CDR3 runs 14 residues. CDR3 in amino acids: CASSQMHSSYEQYF. The CDR3 DNA follows: TGTGCCAGCAGCCAAATGCACAGCTCCTACGAGCAGTACTTC.

This chain connects TRBV27 to TRBJ1-1; D not resolved. V lost 5 bases and J 0 bases, leaving 10 bases between the germline ends. CDR1 and CDR2 (germline): MNHEY, SMNVEV (reference sequence). The CDR3 has 14 residues. The CDR3 protein is CASSTHIMNTEAFF. The CDR3 DNA reads as TGTGCCAGCAGTACACACATAATGAACACTGAAGCTTTCTTT.

The count of this clone is one. This chain connects TRBV15 to TRBJ1-5; D is undetermined. The CDR3 extends over 18 amino acids. Germline V CDR1 and CDR2: LNHNV, YYDKDF (reference sequence). The V end lost 0 bases, the J end lost 3 bases, and 18 bases lay between the germline ends. CDR3 protein: CATSRDFRLGGYNQPQHF. CDR3 in DNA: TGTGCCACCAGCAGAGATTTCAGATTAGGAGGGTACAATCAGCCCCAGCATTTT.

The chain is built from TRBV7-2 and TRBJ1-5; a possible D gene is TRBD1 (5 bases). Germline V gene sequence: CDR1 SGHTA, CDR2 FQGNSA. The CDR3 has 15 amino acids. Trimming took off 6 bases at V and 1 base at J, with 13 bases between the two ends. The CDR3 DNA reads as TGTGCCAGCAGACAAGGGCAGGGCAGCAATCAGCCCCAGCATTTT. It is translated as CASRQGQGSNQPQHF.

The chain has TRBV3-1 (or the pseudogene TRBV3-2) and TRBJ2-3; D possibly corresponds to TRBD2 (5 bases). Germline assignment: CDR1 LGHDT and CDR2 YNNKEL (reference sequence). CDR3 length: 17 amino acids. Trimming removed 0 bases at V and 0 bases at J, with 13 bases between. The CDR3 sequence is CASSQDRKGRSTDTQYF. In nucleotides, the CDR3 is TGTGCCAGCAGCCAAGATCGTAAAGGGAGAAGCACAGATACGCAGTATTTT.

The chain has TRBV4-2 and TRBJ2-7; D call uncertain. Germline V gene sequence: CDR1 LGHNA, CDR2 YNFKEQ. This CDR3 is built from 14 residues. V was pared by 1 base and J by 3 bases, with 10 bases between. The CDR3 nucleotides are TGTGCCAGCAGCCAAGGAACAGATTTCTACGAGCAGTACTTC. It translates to CASSQGTDFYEQYF.

The gene calls are TRBV5-8 and TRBJ1-6; no clear D gene. The CDR3 has 16 residues. Germline V gene sequence: CDR1 SGHTS, CDR2 YDEGEE. With 6 bases removed from V and 0 bases from J, the gap between germline ends came to 13 bases. CDR3 protein: CASKSRGFSYNSPLHF. The CDR3 bases are TGTGCCAGCAAATCACGAGGATTCTCCTATAATTCACCCCTCCACTTT.

CDR3 bases: TGTGCCATCAGTGAGTCGACTAGCGGGGGGGACAATGAGCAGTTCTTC. Amino acid sequence: CAISESTSGGDNEQFF. The rearrangement joins TRBV10-3 to TRBJ2-1; 14 positions agree with TRBD2. V dropped 0 bases and J dropped 5; count of bases not matched to a gene: 0. Germline values: CDR1 ENHRY, CDR2 SYGVKD. This CDR3 has 16 residues.

Regarding this clone: The same CDR3 is also encoded by other DNA sequences in this sample. This chain joins TRBV5-1 and TRBJ2-7; TRBD2 is a possible D gene (5 bases). V dropped 8 bases and J dropped 5 bases, with 14 bases sitting between them. Germline V CDR1 and CDR2: SGHRS, YFSETQ. The CDR3 is 12 amino acids. The CDR3 bases are TGCGCCAGTGGCGAGGGCTGGCACGAGCAGTACTTC. Translating it yields CASGEGWHEQYF.

This sequence joins TRBV6-5 and TRBJ1-2; 10 bases line up with TRBD1. This CDR3 has 13 amino acids. CDR1 and CDR2 from the germline V gene are MNHEY and SVGAGI. V was clipped by 6 bases and J by 8 bases; unmatched bases: 6. CDR3 region: CASRTGGGGGYTF. CDR3 DNA sequence: TGTGCCAGCAGGACAGGGGGCGGGGGGGGCTACACCTTC.

The chain recombines TRBV5-4 with TRBJ2-7, with D perhaps TRBD2 (7 bases). The CDR3 is made up of 15 amino acids. The V gene lost 4 bases and the J gene lost 0 bases, with 14 bases spanning the gap. CDR1 is SGHNT and CDR2 is YYREEE in the germline V gene (reference sequence). The CDR3 DNA reads as TGTGCCAGCAGCCCGGGGGGCAGGAGCTCCTACGAGCAGTACTTC. Amino acids: CASSPGGRSSYEQYF.

J is TRBJ1-3 and V is TRBV9; D may be TRBD1 (5 bases). Between the trimmed V and J ends, which lost 4 bases and 4 bases, there was a span of 18 bases. The CDR3 contains 16 residues. Per germline, CDR1 SGDLS and CDR2 YYNGEE. CDR3 sequence: CASSPQGGGQGNTIYF. CDR3 bases: TGTGCCAGCAGCCCCCAGGGTGGAGGGCAAGGAAACACCATATATTTT.

The V and J genes are TRBV3-1 (or the pseudogene TRBV3-2) and TRBJ2-1; TRBD2 aligns across 15 bases. The CDR3 loop spans 17 amino acids. V was clipped by 4 bases and J by 9 bases; unmatched bases: 10. Germline V gene sequence: CDR1 LGHDT, CDR2 YNNKEL (reference sequence). In nucleotides, the CDR3 is TGTGCCAGCAGCCCACGGACTAGCGGGAGGGCCGAAGGTGAGCAGTTCTTC. It is translated as CASSPRTSGRAEGEQFF.

This clone was seen a single time. The genes are TRBV28 and TRBJ2-1, with a tentative D call TRBD2 (5 bases). Germline V gives CDR1 MDHEN, CDR2 SYDVKM. Trimming cost V 6 bases and J 0 bases, with 9 bases left between them. CDR3 size: 14 residues. The CDR3, as DNA: TGTGCCAGCAGGGAGGACCCCTCCTACAATGAGCAGTTCTTC. Translated: CASREDPSYNEQFF.

The chain links TRBV28 to TRBJ2-2; D not certain. CDR1 and CDR2 (germline): MDHEN, SYDVKM. With 3 bases removed from V and 7 bases from J, the gap between germline ends came to 6 bases. The CDR3 sequence is 12 residues long. For the CDR3, the DNA is TGTGCCAGCAGTTTGGCCAACGGGGAGCTGTTTTTT. Its translation: CASSLANGELFF.

CDR3 sequence: CATSGQDTGELFF. Written as DNA, the CDR3 is TGTGCCACCAGTGGTCAGGACACCGGGGAGCTGTTTTTT. This rearrangement joins TRBV24-1 to TRBJ2-2; D unresolved. Trimming took 5 bases from V and 3 from J, leaving 6 bases between them. Germline lookup yields CDR1 KGHDR and CDR2 SFDVKD. There are 13 residues in the CDR3.

By sample share, this clone is large. Other DNA sequences in the same sample also yield this CDR3. The V and J genes are TRBV18 and TRBJ2-1, with 8 nucleotides matching TRBD2. CDR1 and CDR2 from the germline V gene are KGHSH and LQKENI. Losses at the gene ends were 4 bases for V and 0 bases for J; bases not matched to a gene: 2. The CDR3 is 15 amino acids. The CDR3 sequence: CASSLAGYSYNEQFF. The CDR3 DNA reads as TGTGCCAGCTCACTAGCGGGATACTCCTACAATGAGCAGTTCTTC.

This sequence joins TRBV24-1 and TRBJ2-1; TRBD2 aligns across 13 bases. The junction had 1 base not matched to a gene; V was cut back by 2 bases and J by 7 bases. The V gene's germline CDR1 is KGHDR and CDR2 SFDVKD. The CDR3 contains 15 residues. CDR3 nucleotide sequence: TGTGCCACCAGTGATTGGACTAGCGGGGGAAATGAGCAGTTCTTC. Its translation is CATSDWTSGGNEQFF.